This entry describes one T cell receptor (beta chain). Its antigen is not identified. Germline V gene lookup returns CDR1 MGHDK and CDR2 SYGVNS. Deletions cut 9 bases from V and 0 bases from J, with 8 bases between. The CDR3 is 13 amino acids. The sample belongs to a study of shared clonotypes between healthy human individuals. The assay was immunoSEQ multiplex PCR, and TCRdb's table has in-frame clones only and misses some. The sample comprises some 95,000 clones, roughly three quarters of which are singletons, and roughly 52% rests with the top ten. Findings and limits, study-wide: Shared across a handful of donors were around 5% of the naive CD4 clonotypes.

Sequencing input: memory CD8+ T cells sorted from blood. Stated subset: CD45RO+ cells pooled with CCR7-negative TemRA cells. The receptor's source is a man aged 25-45 years in good health. V usage is TRBV25-1 and J usage is TRBJ1-4, with D unresolved. DNA of the CDR3: TGTGCCAGTCAACCCGCAACTAATGAAAAACTGTTTTTT. It translates to CASQPATNEKLFF.